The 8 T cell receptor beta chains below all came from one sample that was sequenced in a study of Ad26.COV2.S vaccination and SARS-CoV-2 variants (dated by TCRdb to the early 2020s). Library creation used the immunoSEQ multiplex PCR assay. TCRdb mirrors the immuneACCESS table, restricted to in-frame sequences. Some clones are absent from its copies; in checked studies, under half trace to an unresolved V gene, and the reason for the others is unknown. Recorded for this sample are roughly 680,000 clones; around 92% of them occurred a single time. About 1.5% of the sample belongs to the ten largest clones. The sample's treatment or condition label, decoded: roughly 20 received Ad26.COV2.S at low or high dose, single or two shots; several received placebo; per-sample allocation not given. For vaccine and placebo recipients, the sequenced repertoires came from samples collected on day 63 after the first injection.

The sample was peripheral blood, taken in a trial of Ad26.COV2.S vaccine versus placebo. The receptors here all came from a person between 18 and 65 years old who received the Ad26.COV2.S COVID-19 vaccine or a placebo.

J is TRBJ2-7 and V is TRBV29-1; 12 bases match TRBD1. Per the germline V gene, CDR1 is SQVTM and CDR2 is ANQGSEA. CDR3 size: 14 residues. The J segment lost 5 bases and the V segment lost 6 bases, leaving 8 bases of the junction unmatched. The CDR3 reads CSVAGTGGLNEQYF. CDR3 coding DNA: TGCAGCGTGGCCGGGACAGGGGGCCTCAACGAGCAGTACTTC.

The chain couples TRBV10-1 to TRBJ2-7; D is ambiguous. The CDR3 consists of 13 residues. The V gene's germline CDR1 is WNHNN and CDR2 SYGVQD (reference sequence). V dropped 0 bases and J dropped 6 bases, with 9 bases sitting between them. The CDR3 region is CASSESLDREQYF. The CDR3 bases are TGCGCCAGCAGTGAGTCGCTGGACCGCGAGCAGTACTTC.

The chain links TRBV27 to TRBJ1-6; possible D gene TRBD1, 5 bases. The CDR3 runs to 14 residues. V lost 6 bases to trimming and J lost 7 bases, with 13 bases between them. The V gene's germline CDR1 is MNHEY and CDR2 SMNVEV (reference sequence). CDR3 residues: CASRWTLANSPLHF. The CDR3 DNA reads TGTGCCAGCAGGTGGACACTGGCGAATTCACCCCTCCACTTT.

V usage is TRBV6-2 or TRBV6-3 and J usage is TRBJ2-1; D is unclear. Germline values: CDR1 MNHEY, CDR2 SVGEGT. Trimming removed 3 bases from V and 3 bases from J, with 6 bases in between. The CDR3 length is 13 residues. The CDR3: CASSYGYYNEQFF. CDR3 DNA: TGTGCCAGCAGTTATGGGTACTACAATGAGCAGTTCTTC.

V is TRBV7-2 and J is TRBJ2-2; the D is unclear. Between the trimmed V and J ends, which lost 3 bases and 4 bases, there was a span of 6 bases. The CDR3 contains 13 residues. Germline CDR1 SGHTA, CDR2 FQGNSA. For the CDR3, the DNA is TGTGCCAGCAGCTTTCGTTCCACCGGGGAGCTGTTTTTT. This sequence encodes CASSFRSTGELFF.

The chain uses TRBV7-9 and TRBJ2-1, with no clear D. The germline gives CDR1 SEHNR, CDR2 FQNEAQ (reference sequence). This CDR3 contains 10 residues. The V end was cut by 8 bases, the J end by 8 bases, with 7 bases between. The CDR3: CASGEYEQFF. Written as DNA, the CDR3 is TGTGCCAGCGGGGAATATGAGCAGTTCTTC.

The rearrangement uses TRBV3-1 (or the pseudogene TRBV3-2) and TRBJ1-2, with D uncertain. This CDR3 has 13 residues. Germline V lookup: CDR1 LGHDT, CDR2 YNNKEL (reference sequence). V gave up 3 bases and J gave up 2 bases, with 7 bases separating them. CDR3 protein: CASSHGRNYGYTF. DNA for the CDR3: TGTGCCAGCAGCCACGGGAGGAACTATGGCTACACCTTC.

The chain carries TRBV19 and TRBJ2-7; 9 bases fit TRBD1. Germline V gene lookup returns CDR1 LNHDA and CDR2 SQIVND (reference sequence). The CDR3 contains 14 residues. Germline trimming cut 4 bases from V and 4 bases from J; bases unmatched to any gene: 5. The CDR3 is CASSKWDREYEQYF. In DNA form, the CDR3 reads TGTGCCAGTAGTAAATGGGACAGGGAGTACGAGCAGTACTTC.